A single T cell receptor (beta chain) is shown here with its context. What it binds is unknown. This specimen comes from a study of cytomegalovirus exposure and HLA in healthy donors. The germline V gene has CDR1 MNHEY and CDR2 SVGAGI. There are 14 residues in the CDR3. Between the trimmed V and J ends, which lost 8 bases and 15 bases, there was a span of 26 bases. The study, taken as a whole, reports: Follow-up analysis later connected one missense variant in DCLRE1C with trimming of TCR beta V- and J-genes. Specificity of a few CMV-associated chains for CMV antigens was verified in vitro.

It was with 60 Vbeta and 13 Jbeta primers that the PCR ran. Profiling relied on immunoSEQ multiplex PCR, and the TCRdb table lists in-frame clones only, not all of them. The data contain around 99,000 clones, around 81% of them singletons. The V and J genes are TRBV6-5 and TRBJ2-1, with a weak D call TRBD1 (7 bases). The sequencing sample was made of PBMCs. This TCR came from a woman aged 25-40 years in good health and CMV-seronegative. The CDR3 sequence: CASRPKTRGGRAFF. CDR3 nucleotide sequence: TGTGCCAGCCGGCCGAAGACTAGAGGGGGCCGAGCGTTCTTC.